This T cell receptor (beta chain) was sequenced for a study of T cells in Graves' hyperthyroidism and ophthalmopathy. A remark on this clonotype: Its antigen remains unknown.

Using RNA transcripts as the source, TCR beta CDR3 regions were amplified. The HTBI primer set drove a first-round RT-PCR of the TCR CDR3. From the multiplex PCR reads, TCRdb called clonotypes with MiXCR, one entry per CDR3 protein. This table holds over 300,000 distinct CDR3 sequences, about 15% found once. Study-level findings and limits: Most expanded thyroid clonotypes above 0.001 also appeared in blood.

Uncontrolled infection, other autoimmune disease, pregnancy or lactation disqualified patients from enrolment. Clinical symptoms, serum thyroxine, TRAb, thyroid ultrasound and orbital computed tomography informed diagnoses. The clonotype originates from an older woman with Graves' hyperthyroidism. The sample comprised blood.

CDR3 in amino acids: CASTDRGPNTGELFF. CDR3 nucleotide sequence: TGTGCCAGCACCGACCGGGGCCCGAACACCGGGGAGCTGTTTTTT. The chain links TRBV7-2 to TRBJ2-2, with D tentatively TRBD1 or TRBD2 (5 bases each). This CDR3 region has 15 residues. V lost 7 bases and J 0 bases, leaving 12 bases between the germline ends. The germline gives CDR1 SGHTA, CDR2 FQGNSA.